This T cell receptor (beta chain) comes out of a study of T cell responses to AZD1222 COVID-19 vaccine. Study results and caveats: Reports say nearly half of spike-specific TCRs go after unmutated variant regions. Spike regions recognized by vaccine-associated CD4 TCRs spanned the protein, led by 160-218 and 743-854. The donor group comprised mostly white British people and more females; the analysis possibly underestimated clonal diversity.

V lost 3 bases to trimming and J lost 2 bases, with 7 bases between them. The germline CDR1 and CDR2 sequences are MDHEN and SYDVKM. CDR3 length: 13 residues. Using immunoSEQ multiplex PCR, the repertoire was profiled, and TCRdb retains in-frame clones only, with some absent. The data hold some 150,000 clones, with 89% observed a single time. A word on this clone: Its target is unknown.

This clonotype was sampled from an adult in good health. Sequences were derived from peripheral blood, sampled on day 0 of AZD1222 vaccination. V usage is TRBV28 and J usage is TRBJ1-2, with D unresolved. Here the CDR3 reads CASSFVGNYGYTF. CDR3 DNA sequence: TGTGCCAGCAGTTTCGTAGGAAACTATGGCTACACCTTC.